Given below is one TCR beta chain in context. Its specificity is unknown. With a J-beta primer mix and a sample-barcoded 5' primer, a second PCR ran 7 to 11 cycles. A single record per CDR3 protein comes from TCRdb applying MiXCR to the 5' RACE reads. Counted here are about 800,000 distinct CDR3 sequences, roughly 25% occurring once; the ten biggest clones make up 3.7%. This record comes from a study of blood T cells in healthy people across ages. Findings of the study overall: The long-lived group displayed more naive CD4+ cells, plus higher diversity, than the aged donors did. Across the age range, TCR beta diversity per million T cells fell in a roughly linear way.

V shed 4 bases and J shed 6 bases, with 13 bases lying between them. The germline gives CDR1 SGHRS, CDR2 YFSETQ. CDR3 length equals 13 residues. The same sample was also used in a study of T cells of mothers and their children.

The chain couples TRBV5-1 to TRBJ1-2, with TRBD1 as a possible D gene (6 bases). The sample taken for sequencing was blood. This receptor was obtained from a boy under 18 in good health. CDR3 amino acids: CASSMGAYNGYTF. The CDR3 DNA reads TGCGCCAGCAGCATGGGGGCTTACAATGGCTACACCTTC.